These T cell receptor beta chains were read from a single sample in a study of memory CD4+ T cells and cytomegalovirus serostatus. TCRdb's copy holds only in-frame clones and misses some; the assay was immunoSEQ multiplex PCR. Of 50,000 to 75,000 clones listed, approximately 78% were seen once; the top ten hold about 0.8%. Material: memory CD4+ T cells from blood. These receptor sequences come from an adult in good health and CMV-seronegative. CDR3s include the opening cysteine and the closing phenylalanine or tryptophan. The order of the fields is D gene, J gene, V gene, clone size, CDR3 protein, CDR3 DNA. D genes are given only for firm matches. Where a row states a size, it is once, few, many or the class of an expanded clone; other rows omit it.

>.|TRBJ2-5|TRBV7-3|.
CASSPKLGTQYF
TGTGCCAGCAGCCCTAAATTGGGAACCCAGTACTTC
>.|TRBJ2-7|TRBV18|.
CASSPTPGAMREQYF
TGTGCCAGCTCACCTACGCCAGGGGCGATGCGGGAGCAGTACTTC
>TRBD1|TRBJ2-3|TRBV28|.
CASTPGQGFTDTQYF
TGTGCCAGCACACCGGGACAGGGGTTCACAGATACGCAGTATTTT
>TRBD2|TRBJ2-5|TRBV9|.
CASSVGLAGETQYF
TGTGCCAGCAGCGTAGGCCTAGCGGGAGAGACCCAGTACTTC
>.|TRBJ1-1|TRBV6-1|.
CASSETTRGGEAFF
TGTGCCAGCAGTGAAACCACGCGAGGGGGAGAAGCTTTCTTT
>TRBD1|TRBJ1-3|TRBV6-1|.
CASSEGSGGNVRNTIYF
TGTGCCAGCAGTGAAGGTTCAGGGGGCAATGTGAGAAACACCATATATTTT
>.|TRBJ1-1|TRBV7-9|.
CASSPETGGWTEAFF
TGTGCCAGCAGCCCGGAGACGGGGGGCTGGACTGAAGCTTTCTTT
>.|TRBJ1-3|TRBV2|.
CASSELVSGNTIYF
TGTGCCAGCAGCGAACTTGTCTCTGGAAACACCATATATTTT
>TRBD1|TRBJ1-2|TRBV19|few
CASSISQGVGGYTF
TGTGCCAGTAGTATATCCCAGGGGGTTGGTGGCTACACCTTC
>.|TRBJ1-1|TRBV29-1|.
CSVEGSPNTEAFF
TGCAGCGTTGAAGGGTCGCCCAACACTGAAGCTTTCTTT
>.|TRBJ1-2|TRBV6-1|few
CASTDGAPVVYTF
TGTGCCAGCACGGACGGAGCCCCCGTGGTCTACACCTTC
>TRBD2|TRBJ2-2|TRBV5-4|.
CASSLGGLAGGTAGELFF
TGTGCCAGCAGCCTAGGGGGACTAGCGGGAGGGACGGCCGGGGAGCTGTTTTTT
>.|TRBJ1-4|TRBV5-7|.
CASSFNEKLFF
TGTGCCAGCAGCTTTAACGAAAAACTGTTTTTT
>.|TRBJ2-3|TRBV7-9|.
CASSLLFHTQYF
TGTGCCAGCAGCTTATTGTTCCATACGCAGTATTTT
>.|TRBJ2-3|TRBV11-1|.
CASSFNRGTDTQYF
TGTGCCAGCAGCTTTAACAGAGGCACAGATACGCAGTATTTT
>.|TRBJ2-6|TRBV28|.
CASSGNLRGTGANVLTF
TGTGCCAGCAGCGGAAATCTCCGGGGGACTGGGGCCAACGTCCTGACTTTC
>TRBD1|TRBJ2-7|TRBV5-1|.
CASSLTGPLEQYF
TGCGCCAGCAGCCTGACAGGGCCCCTCGAGCAGTACTTC
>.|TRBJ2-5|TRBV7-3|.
CASSLSQGETQYF
TGTGCCAGCAGCTTATCCCAGGGAGAGACCCAGTACTTC
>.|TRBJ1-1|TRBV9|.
CASSVDPGTTNTEAFF
TGTGCCAGCAGCGTAGATCCGGGAACCACTAACACTGAAGCTTTCTTT
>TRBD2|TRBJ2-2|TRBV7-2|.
CASSPQTNLAGGDTGELFF
TGTGCCAGCAGCCCGCAAACGAATCTAGCGGGAGGGGACACCGGGGAGCTGTTTTTT
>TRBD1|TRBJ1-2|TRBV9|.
CASSVATGGAYGYTF
TGTGCCAGCAGCGTAGCTACAGGGGGTGCCTATGGCTACACCTTC
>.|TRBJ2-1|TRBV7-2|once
CASSLDPGPGFEQFF
TGTGCCAGCAGCTTAGATCCGGGACCCGGTTTTGAGCAGTTCTTC
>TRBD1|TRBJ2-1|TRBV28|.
CASSTDRGPDNEQFF
TGTGCCAGCAGTACGGACAGGGGGCCAGACAATGAGCAGTTCTTC
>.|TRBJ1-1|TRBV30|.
CAWGQGRGTEAFF
TGTGCCTGGGGTCAGGGAAGGGGCACTGAAGCTTTCTTT
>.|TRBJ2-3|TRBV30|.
CAWSVGDLLSTDTQYF
TGTGCCTGGAGTGTCGGGGACCTCCTGAGCACAGATACGCAGTATTTT
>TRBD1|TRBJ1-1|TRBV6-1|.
CASRLRQGSGAFF
TGTGCCAGCAGGCTTCGACAGGGTTCTGGAGCTTTCTTT
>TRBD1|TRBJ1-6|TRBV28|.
CASSTTGPITLHF
TGTGCCAGCAGTACGACAGGGCCCATCACCCTCCACTTT
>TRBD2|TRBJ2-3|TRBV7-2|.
CASSLRGGTAGATDTQYF
TGTGCCAGCAGCTTAAGAGGGGGAACAGCGGGAGCTACAGATACGCAGTATTTT
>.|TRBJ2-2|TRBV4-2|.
CASSQELVTGELFF
TGTGCCAGCAGCCAAGAACTAGTCACCGGGGAGCTGTTTTTT
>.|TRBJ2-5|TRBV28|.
CASSLGRAGGKETQYF
TGTGCCAGCAGTTTAGGGCGGGCAGGGGGGAAGGAGACCCAGTACTTC
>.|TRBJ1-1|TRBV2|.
CASSEIKRTTEAFF
TGTGCCAGCAGTGAGATAAAGAGGACCACTGAAGCTTTCTTT
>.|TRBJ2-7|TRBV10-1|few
CASSGTGGGSYEQYF
TGCGCCAGCAGTGGAACCGGGGGCGGCTCCTACGAGCAGTACTTC
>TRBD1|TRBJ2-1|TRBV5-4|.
CASTLGQSSYNEQFF
TGTGCCAGCACCCTGGGACAGAGCTCCTACAATGAGCAGTTCTTC
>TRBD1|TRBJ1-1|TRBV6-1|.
CASSLVDRGNTEAFF
TGTGCCAGCAGTCTAGTTGACAGGGGGAACACTGAAGCTTTCTTT
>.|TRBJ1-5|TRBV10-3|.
CAIRGDESQPQHF
TGTGCCATCAGAGGGGACGAGTCTCAGCCCCAGCATTTT
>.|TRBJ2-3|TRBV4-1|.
CASSRYQWADTQYF
TGCGCCAGCAGCCGCTATCAATGGGCAGATACGCAGTATTTT
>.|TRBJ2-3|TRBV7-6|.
CASSPVGAGTDTQYF
TGTGCCAGCAGCCCAGTCGGAGCGGGCACAGATACGCAGTATTTT
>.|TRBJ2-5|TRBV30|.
CAWSGQDQETQYF
TGTGCCTGGAGTGGACAGGACCAAGAGACCCAGTACTTC
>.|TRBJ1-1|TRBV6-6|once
CASSHTPRNTEAFF
TGTGCCAGCAGCCACACACCCAGGAACACTGAAGCTTTCTTT
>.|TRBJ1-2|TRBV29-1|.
CSVTPTGMGGYTF
TGCAGCGTTACCCCCACAGGGATGGGCGGCTACACCTTC
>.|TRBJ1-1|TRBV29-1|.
CSVDLWGTEAFF
TGCAGCGTCGACCTCTGGGGCACTGAAGCTTTCTTT
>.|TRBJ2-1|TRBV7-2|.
CASSLGSPYNEQFF
TGTGCCAGCAGCTTGGGTAGCCCCTACAATGAGCAGTTCTTC
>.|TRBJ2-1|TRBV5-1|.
CASSLQGAINEQFF
TGCGCCAGCAGCTTGCAGGGTGCGATCAATGAGCAGTTCTTC
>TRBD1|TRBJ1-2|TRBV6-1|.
CASSEEGQGNYGYTF
TGTGCCAGCAGTGAAGAGGGACAGGGAAACTATGGCTACACCTTC
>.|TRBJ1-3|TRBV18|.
CASSPSVYSGNTIYF
TGTGCCAGCTCACCATCGGTATACTCTGGAAACACCATATATTTT
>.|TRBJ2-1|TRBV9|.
CASSPRQHYNEQFF
TGTGCCAGCAGCCCCCGACAGCACTACAATGAGCAGTTCTTC
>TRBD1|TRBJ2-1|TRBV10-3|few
CAIRPGQGWINEQFF
TGTGCCATCAGACCGGGACAGGGATGGATCAATGAGCAGTTCTTC
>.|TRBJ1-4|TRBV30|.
CAWSVGRGSNEKLFF
TGTGCCTGGAGTGTGGGAAGAGGGTCTAATGAAAAACTGTTTTTT
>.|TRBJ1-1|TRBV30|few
CASSGFQVNTEAFF
TGTGCCTCCTCCGGGTTCCAGGTGAACACTGAAGCTTTCTTT
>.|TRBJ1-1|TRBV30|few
CAWSVQSNTEAFF
TGTGCCTGGAGTGTACAGTCTAACACTGAAGCTTTCTTT
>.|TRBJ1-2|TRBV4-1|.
CASSQDRGGYGYTF
TGCGCCAGCAGCCAGGATCGAGGGGGTTATGGCTACACCTTC
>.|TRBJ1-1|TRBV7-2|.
CASSPRTEAFF
TGTGCCAGCAGCCCTCGCACTGAAGCTTTCTTT
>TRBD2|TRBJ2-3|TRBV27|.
CASSLSGGRVTDTQYF
TGTGCCAGCAGTTTATCTGGGGGGAGGGTCACAGATACGCAGTATTTT
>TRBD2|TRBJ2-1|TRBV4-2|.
CASSQDELLAGDSEQFF
TGTGCCAGCAGCCAAGATGAGTTGCTAGCGGGAGATAGTGAGCAGTTCTTC
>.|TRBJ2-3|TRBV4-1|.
CASSQGRAYLTDTQYF
TGCGCCAGCAGCCAAGGGAGGGCTTACTTAACAGATACGCAGTATTTT
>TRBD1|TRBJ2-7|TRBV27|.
CASKTGGTYEQYF
TGTGCCAGCAAGACAGGGGGGACCTACGAGCAGTACTTC
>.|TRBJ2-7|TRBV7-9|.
CASSLGLGVGYF
TGTGCCAGCAGCTTAGGACTAGGGGTTGGGTACTTC